This T cell receptor beta chain was sequenced during a study of early T cells in non-severe SARS-CoV-2 infection. Unique molecular identifiers (one per individual cDNA molecule) were attached. TCRdb passed the 5' RACE reads through MiXCR, listing each CDR3 protein once. The table lists some 27,000 distinct CDR3 sequences, about 5.8% of them singletons, with almost 25% in the top ten. This CDR3 is 17 amino acids long. In germline, CDR1 is LGHNA, CDR2 YNFKEQ. Trimming removed 4 bases from V and 5 bases from J; junction bases left unmatched: 16. To note about this clonotype: This may come from a read error, since a much larger clone is one base off.

The clonotype originates from an adult who was a healthcare worker with PCR-confirmed SARS-CoV-2 infection or an uninfected control (not recorded which). This chain connects TRBV4-2 to TRBJ2-5; TRBD1 agrees at 7 bases. The specimen was whole blood. The CDR3 loop reads CASSRGETGYSGETQYF. CDR3 nucleotides: TGTGCCAGCAGCCGGGGAGAGACAGGGTATTCGGGTGAGACCCAGTACTTC.